This T cell receptor beta chain was captured in a study of blood T cell repertoires in COVID-19. Turning to the study itself: Sources were T cells, B-cell-depleted T cells, or PBMCs; the material itself was cDNA or gDNA.

Per the original methods: Amplification with reference gene primers provided the estimates of nucleated cell counts. Sequenced by immunoSEQ multiplex PCR; TCRdb stores in-frame clones only, minus some. The V and J calls and clone size are taken from that table; D and trimming were inferred from the DNA. The sample records some 280,000 clones, approximately 90% being singletons. Sequencing was performed on peripheral blood. This TCR was recovered from a woman under 40 with active or convalescent COVID-19.

Here the CDR3 DNA reads TGCAGTGCTGCGGGCACCGGGGAGCTGTTTTTT. Amino acids: CSAAGTGELFF. The gene calls are TRBV20-1 and TRBJ2-2; D might be TRBD2 (5 bases). Trimming removed 5 bases from V and 4 bases from J, with 5 bases in between. The germline V gene has CDR1 DFQATT and CDR2 SNEGSKA (reference sequence). The CDR3 is 11 residues long.